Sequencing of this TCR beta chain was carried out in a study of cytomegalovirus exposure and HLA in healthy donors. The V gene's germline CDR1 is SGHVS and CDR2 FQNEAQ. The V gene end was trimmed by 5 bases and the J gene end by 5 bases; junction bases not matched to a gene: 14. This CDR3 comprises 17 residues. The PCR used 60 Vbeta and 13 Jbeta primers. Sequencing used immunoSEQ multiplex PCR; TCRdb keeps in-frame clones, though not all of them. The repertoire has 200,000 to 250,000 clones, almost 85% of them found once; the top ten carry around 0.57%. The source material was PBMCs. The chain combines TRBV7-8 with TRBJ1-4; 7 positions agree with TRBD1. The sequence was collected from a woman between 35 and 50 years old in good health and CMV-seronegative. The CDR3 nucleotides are TGTGCCAGCAGCGGTAGGACAGGCGGCACCTCAAATGAAAAACTGTTTTTT. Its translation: CASSGRTGGTSNEKLFF.